These 10 T cell receptor beta chains were all obtained from the same sample, sequenced in a study of tumor-infiltrating lymphocytes in primary liver carcinoma. Investigators took RNA and DNA out together from roughly 21-30 mg of unsorted bulk tissue. cDNA specific to TCR beta was made from approximately 0.55 ug of total RNA, with a constant-region primer employed for priming. ARM-PCR, slightly modified, supplied the TCR beta libraries through three nested multiplex PCR rounds. Use of TRBV1-TRBV30 forward primers with a C-beta reverse primer characterized the first two PCR rounds, which lasted about 9 cycles each. Each CDR3 protein gets one entry after TCRdb re-called the multiplex PCR reads with MiXCR. The table has around 56,000 distinct CDR3 sequences, around 64% seen once. The specimen was liver tumor tissue from sampling region 2. Subset noted: tumor region T2, inferior pole. The source is a man aged 35 to 55 with primary liver carcinoma and hepatitis B virus infection.

The chain links TRBV6-6 to TRBJ2-3; the D call may be TRBD1 or TRBD2 (5 bases each). CDR1 and CDR2 from the germline V gene are MNHNY and SVGAGI (reference sequence). Trimming took off 8 bases at V and 2 bases at J, with 14 bases between the two ends. The CDR3 runs to 14 residues. The CDR3 DNA follows: TGTGCCAGCGCGAGGGACGAACCCACAGATACGCAGTATTTT. This gives the protein CASARDEPTDTQYF.

A note on this clonotype: A much more abundant neighbour one base away suggests this may be a read error. The chain recombines TRBV5-1 with TRBJ2-3; TRBD2 might be the D (6 bases). This CDR3 contains 15 residues. The V end was cut by 6 bases, the J end by 4 bases, with 18 bases between. Germline V gene lookup returns CDR1 SGHRS and CDR2 YFSETQ. CDR3 sequence reads: CASNDGGIRADTQYF. DNA for the CDR3: TGCGCCAGCAATGACGGCGGGATCCGCGCAGATACGCAGTATTTT.

The genes are TRBV6-5 and TRBJ2-3; 7 nucleotides line up with TRBD2. The CDR3 sequence is 17 residues long. Trimming cost V 8 bases and J 2 bases; bases outside gene matches: 16. Germline V gene lookup returns CDR1 MNHEY and CDR2 SVGAGI. CDR3 sequence reads: CASHEHDGRMDTDTQYF. CDR3 nucleotides: TGTGCCAGCCACGAACATGACGGGAGGATGGACACAGATACGCAGTATTTT.

This clonotype was seen at least ten times. This sequence joins TRBV7-9 and TRBJ1-1; 8 bases align to TRBD1. The CDR3 loop spans 14 amino acids. V lost 5 bases and J lost 0; bases outside the gene matches: 2. Germline lookup yields CDR1 SEHNR and CDR2 FQNEAQ (reference sequence). In nucleotides, the CDR3 is TGTGCCAGCAGCCGGGGACAGGTGAACACTGAAGCTTTCTTT. Amino acid sequence: CASSRGQVNTEAFF.

This clonotype was counted once. This CDR3 fails to terminate in the conserved phenylalanine or tryptophan, so it likely reflects a read error. This sequence joins TRBV5-4 and TRBJ2-3; D possibly matches TRBD1 or TRBD2 (5 bases each). This CDR3 contains 15 residues. CDR1 and CDR2 from the germline V gene are SGHNT and YYREEE (reference sequence). This CDR3 is CASSIQGVRADAQYS. DNA of the CDR3: TGTGCCAGCAGCATTCAGGGAGTAAGGGCAGATGCGCAGTATTCT.

In the case of this clonotype: One junction end does not reproduce the germline sequence, and a read error may be involved. The J gene is TRBJ2-6, the V gene TRBV6-5; D call uncertain. The germline gives CDR1 MNHEY, CDR2 SVGAGI. CDR3 length: 16 amino acids. For the CDR3, the DNA is TGCGCCAGCAGATACTTCACGGGCTCTGGGGCCAACGTCCTGACTTTC. Amino acids: CASRYFTGSGANVLTF.

In regard to this clonotype: The junction and the germline gene differ at one end; a read error may be behind it. The chain has TRBV29-1 and TRBJ2-7, with TRBD1 identical over 8 bases. The CDR3 is made up of 12 amino acids. Germline CDR1 and CDR2: SQVTM and ANQGSEA. The CDR3 DNA is TGTAGCATGCAGGGGGCGTCCTATGAGCAGTACTTC. Its protein is CSMQGASYEQYF.

At least ten counts were recorded for this clonotype. This chain uses TRBV7-9 with TRBJ2-7, with 10 bases that match TRBD1. The CDR3 loop spans 14 amino acids. Germline V gives CDR1 SEHNR, CDR2 FQNEAQ (reference sequence). After removal of 5 bases from V and 5 bases from J, the junction contained 6 bases not matched to a gene. The CDR3 is CASSRPGQGNEQYF. CDR3 in DNA: TGTGCCAGCAGCCGGCCGGGACAGGGGAACGAGCAGTACTTC.

The chain combines TRBV12-3 or TRBV12-4 with TRBJ2-7, with D tentatively TRBD1 (7 bases). V was clipped by 8 bases and J by 6 bases, with 20 bases between them. This CDR3 has 14 residues. CDR3 nucleotide sequence: TGTGCCAGCGCCAAGGGGGGACAGTTCTGCGAGCAGTACTTC. This codes for CASAKGGQFCEQYF.

The chain employs TRBV11-1 and TRBJ2-2; TRBD2 matches 12 bases. CDR1 is SGHAT and CDR2 is FQDESV in the germline V gene (reference sequence). After removal of 9 bases from V and 13 bases from J, the junction contained 15 bases not matched to a gene. The CDR3 extends over 15 amino acids. CDR3 DNA: TGTGCCAGAAGCATACTAGCGGGGGGCCCCCCCGTGCTGTTTTTT. This gives the protein CARSILAGGPPVLFF.